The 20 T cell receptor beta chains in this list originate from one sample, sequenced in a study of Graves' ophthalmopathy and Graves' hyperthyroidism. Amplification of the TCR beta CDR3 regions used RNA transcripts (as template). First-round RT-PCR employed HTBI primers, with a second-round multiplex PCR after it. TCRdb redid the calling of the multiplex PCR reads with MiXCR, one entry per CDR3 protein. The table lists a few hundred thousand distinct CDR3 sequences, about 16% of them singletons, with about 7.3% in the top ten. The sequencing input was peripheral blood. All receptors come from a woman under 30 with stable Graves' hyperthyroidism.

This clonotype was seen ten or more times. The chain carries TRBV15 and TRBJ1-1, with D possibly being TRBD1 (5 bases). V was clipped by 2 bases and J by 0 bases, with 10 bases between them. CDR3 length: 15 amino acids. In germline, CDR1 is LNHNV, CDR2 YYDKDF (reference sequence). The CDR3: CATSRLDSLNTEAFF. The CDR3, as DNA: TGTGCCACCAGCAGATTAGACAGCTTGAACACTGAAGCTTTCTTT.

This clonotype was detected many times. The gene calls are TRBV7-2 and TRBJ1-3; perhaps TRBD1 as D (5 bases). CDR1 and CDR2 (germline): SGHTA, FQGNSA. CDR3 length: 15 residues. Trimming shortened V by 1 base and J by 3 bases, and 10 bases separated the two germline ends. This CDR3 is CASSLGGKGGNTIYF. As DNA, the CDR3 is TGTGCCAGCAGCTTAGGGGGGAAGGGTGGAAACACCATATATTTT.

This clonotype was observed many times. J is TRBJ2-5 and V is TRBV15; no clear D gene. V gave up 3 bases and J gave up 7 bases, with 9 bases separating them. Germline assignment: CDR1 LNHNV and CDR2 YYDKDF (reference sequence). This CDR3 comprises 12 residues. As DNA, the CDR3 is TGTGCCACCAGCAGGAGACCCGGGACCCAGTACTTC. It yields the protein CATSRRPGTQYF.

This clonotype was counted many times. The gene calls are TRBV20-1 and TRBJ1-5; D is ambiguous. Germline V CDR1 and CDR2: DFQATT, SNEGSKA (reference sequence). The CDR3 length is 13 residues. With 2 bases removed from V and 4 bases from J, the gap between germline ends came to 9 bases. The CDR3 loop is CSARSPENQPQHF. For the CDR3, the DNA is TGCAGTGCTAGAAGCCCAGAGAATCAGCCCCAGCATTTT.

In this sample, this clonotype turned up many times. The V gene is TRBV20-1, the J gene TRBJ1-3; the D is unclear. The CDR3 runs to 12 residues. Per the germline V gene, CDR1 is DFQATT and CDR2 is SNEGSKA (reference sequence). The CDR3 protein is CSAEYAGNTIYF. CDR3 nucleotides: TGCAGCGCGGAGTATGCGGGAAACACCATATATTTT.

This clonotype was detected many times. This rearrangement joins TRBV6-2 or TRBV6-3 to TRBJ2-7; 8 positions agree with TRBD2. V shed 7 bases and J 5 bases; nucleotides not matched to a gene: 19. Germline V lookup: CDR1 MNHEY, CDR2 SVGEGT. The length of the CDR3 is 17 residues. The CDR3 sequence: CASIHGGLRAGVNEQYF. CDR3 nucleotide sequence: TGTGCCAGCATTCACGGGGGGCTCAGAGCGGGGGTGAACGAGCAGTACTTC.

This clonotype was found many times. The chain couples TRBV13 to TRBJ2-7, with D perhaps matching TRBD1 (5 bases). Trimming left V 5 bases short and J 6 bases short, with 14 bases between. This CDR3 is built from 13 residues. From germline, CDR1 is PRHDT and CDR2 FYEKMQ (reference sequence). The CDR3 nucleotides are TGTGCCAGCAGCCTACCCCTGGACACCGAGCAGTACTTC. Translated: CASSLPLDTEQYF. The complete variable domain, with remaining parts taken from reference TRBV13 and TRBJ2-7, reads AAGVIQSPRHLIKEKRETATLKCYPIPRHDTVYWYQQGPGQDPQFLISFYEKMQSDKGSIPDRFSAQQFSDYHSELNMSSLELGDSALYFCASSLPLDTEQYFGPGTRLTVT.

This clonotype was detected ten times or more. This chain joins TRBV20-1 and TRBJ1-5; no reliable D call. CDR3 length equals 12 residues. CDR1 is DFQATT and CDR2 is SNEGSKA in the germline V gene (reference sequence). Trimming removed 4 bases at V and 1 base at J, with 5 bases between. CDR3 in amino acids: CSAKSSNQPQHF. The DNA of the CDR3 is TGCAGTGCTAAGTCGAGCAATCAGCCCCAGCATTTT.

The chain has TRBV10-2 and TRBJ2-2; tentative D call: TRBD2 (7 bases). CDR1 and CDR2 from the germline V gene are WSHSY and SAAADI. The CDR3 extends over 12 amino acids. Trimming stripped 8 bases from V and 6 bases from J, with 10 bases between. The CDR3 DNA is TGCGCCAGCGGGGGGGCACCCGGGGAGCTGTTTTTT. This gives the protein CASGGAPGELFF.

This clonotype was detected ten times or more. The CDR3 region is CASSPDRPDRAKAFF. In DNA form, the CDR3 reads TGTGCCAGCAGCCCCGACAGGCCGGATCGGGCCAAAGCTTTCTTT. V gene TRBV14 combines with J gene TRBJ1-1, with D possibly TRBD1 on 6 matching bases. The CDR3 has 15 amino acids. Germline V gene data show CDR1 as SGHDN and CDR2 as FVKESK. V lost 4 bases and J 9 bases, leaving 21 bases between the germline ends.

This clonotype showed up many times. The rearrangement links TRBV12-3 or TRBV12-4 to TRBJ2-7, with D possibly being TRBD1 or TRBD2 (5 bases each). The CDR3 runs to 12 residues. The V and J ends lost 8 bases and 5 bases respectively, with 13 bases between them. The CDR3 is CASGQGVDEQYF. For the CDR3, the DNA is TGTGCCAGCGGGCAGGGAGTGGACGAGCAGTACTTC.

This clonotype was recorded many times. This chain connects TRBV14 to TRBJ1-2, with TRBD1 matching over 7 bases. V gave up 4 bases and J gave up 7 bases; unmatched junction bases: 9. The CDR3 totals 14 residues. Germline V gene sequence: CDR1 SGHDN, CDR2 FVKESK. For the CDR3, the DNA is TGTGCCAGCAGCCCCCTGGACAGGCCTAGTGGCTACACCTTC. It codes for CASSPLDRPSGYTF.

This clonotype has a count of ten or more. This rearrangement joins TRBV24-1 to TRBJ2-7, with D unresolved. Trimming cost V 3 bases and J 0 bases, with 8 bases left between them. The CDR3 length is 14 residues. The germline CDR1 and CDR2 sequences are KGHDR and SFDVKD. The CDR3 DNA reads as TGTGCCACCAGTGATCCAGGAGCCTCCTACGAGCAGTACTTC. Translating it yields CATSDPGASYEQYF.

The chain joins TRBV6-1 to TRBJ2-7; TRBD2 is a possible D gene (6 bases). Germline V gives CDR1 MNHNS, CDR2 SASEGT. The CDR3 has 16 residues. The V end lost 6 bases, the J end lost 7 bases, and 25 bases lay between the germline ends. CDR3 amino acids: CASRTMSGFRFIEQYF. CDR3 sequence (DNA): TGTGCCAGCAGGACAATGAGCGGGTTTCGCTTCATTGAGCAGTACTTC.

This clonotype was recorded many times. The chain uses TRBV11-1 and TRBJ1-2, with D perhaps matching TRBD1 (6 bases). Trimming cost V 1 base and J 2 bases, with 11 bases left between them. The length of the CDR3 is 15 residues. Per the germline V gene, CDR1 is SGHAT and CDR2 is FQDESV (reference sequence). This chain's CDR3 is CASSLGTVRNYGYTF. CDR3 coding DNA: TGTGCCAGCAGCTTAGGGACAGTACGAAACTATGGCTACACCTTC.

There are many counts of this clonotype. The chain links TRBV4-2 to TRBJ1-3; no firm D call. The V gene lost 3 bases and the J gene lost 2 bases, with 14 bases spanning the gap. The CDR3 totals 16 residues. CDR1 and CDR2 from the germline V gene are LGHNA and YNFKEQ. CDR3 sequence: CASSHERRGPGNTIYF. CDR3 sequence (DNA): TGTGCCAGCAGCCATGAGCGTCGAGGGCCTGGAAACACCATATATTTT.

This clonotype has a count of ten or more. The CDR3 spells CASSMMLLPQPGGYTF. The CDR3 bases are TGTGCCAGTAGTATGATGCTATTACCTCAGCCCGGGGGCTACACCTTC. This chain uses TRBV19 with TRBJ1-2; D gene unclear. Trimming stripped 3 bases from V and 8 bases from J, with 22 bases between. This CDR3 contains 16 residues. Per the germline V gene, CDR1 is LNHDA and CDR2 is SQIVND (reference sequence).

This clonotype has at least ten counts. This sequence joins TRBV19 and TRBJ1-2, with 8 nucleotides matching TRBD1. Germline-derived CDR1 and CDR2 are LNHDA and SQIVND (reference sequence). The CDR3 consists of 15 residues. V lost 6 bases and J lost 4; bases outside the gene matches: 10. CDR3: CASRTGASFAYGYTF. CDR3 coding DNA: TGTGCCAGTAGGACAGGGGCTTCATTCGCCTATGGCTACACCTTC.

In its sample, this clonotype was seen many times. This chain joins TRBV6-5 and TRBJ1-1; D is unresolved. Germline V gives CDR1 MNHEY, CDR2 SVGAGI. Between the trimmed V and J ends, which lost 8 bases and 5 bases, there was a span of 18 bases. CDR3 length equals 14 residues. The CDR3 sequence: CASGLHGLGTEAFF. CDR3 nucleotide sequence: TGTGCCAGCGGTCTCCATGGGCTAGGGACTGAAGCTTTCTTT.

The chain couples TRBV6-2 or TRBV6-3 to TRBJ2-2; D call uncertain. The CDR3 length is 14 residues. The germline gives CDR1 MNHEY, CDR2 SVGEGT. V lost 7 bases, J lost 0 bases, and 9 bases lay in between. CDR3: CASKKGPNTGELFF. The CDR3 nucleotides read TGTGCCAGCAAGAAAGGACCGAACACCGGGGAGCTGTTTTTT.